The sequence of this TCR beta chain was determined in a study of blood T cells in healthy people across ages. Looked up from germline, CDR1 is DFQATT and CDR2 is SNEGSKA (reference sequence). This CDR3 contains 14 residues. Trimming pared 8 bases from V and 3 bases from J, leaving 17 bases between. Together with a sample-barcoded 5' primer, a J-beta primer mix was included in a second PCR lasting roughly 6 to 12 cycles. TCRdb recomputed calls from the 5' RACE reads with MiXCR, one row per CDR3 protein. The table records 1.5 million to 2 million distinct CDR3 sequences, just under 50% of them present only once.

This chain links TRBV20-1 with TRBJ2-1; D is perhaps TRBD1 (6 bases). The sequence was obtained from a middle-aged woman in good health. The sample comprised blood. The CDR3 DNA reads as TGCAGTCCGAGGGGGAGATCAGACTACAATGAGCAGTTCTTC. This sequence encodes CSPRGRSDYNEQFF.